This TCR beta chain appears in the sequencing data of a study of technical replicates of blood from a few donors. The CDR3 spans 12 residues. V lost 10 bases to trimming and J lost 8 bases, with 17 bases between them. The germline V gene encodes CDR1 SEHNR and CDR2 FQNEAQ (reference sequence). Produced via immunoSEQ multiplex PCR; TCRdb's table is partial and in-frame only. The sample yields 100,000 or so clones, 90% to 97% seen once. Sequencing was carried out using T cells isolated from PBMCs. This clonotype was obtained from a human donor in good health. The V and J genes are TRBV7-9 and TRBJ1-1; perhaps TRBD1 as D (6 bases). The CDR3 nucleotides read TGTGCCATCGACAGGACCTTTCTGGAAGCTTTCTTT. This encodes CAIDRTFLEAFF.